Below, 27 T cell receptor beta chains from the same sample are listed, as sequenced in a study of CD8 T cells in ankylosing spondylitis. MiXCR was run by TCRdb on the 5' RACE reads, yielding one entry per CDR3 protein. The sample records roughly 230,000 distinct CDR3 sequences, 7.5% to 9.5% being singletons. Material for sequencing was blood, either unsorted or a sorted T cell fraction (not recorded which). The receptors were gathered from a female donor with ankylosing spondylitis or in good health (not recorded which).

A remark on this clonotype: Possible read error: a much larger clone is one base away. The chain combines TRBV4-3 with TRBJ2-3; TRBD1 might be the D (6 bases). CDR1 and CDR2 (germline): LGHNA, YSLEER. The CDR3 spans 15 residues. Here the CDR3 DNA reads TGCGCCAACAGCCAAGGGGCCAGCCAGGGGGATACGCAGTATTTT. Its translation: CANSQGASQGDTQYF.

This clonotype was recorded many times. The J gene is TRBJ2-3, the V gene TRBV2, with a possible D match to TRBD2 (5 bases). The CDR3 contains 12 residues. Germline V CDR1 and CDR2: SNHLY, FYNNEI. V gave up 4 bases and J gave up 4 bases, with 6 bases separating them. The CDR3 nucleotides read TGTGCCAGCAGTGCGGGGTCAGATACGCAGTATTTT. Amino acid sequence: CASSAGSDTQYF. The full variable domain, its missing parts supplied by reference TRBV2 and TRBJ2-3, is EPEVTQTPSHQVTQMGQEVILRCVPISNHLYFYWYRQILGQKVEFLVSFYNNEISEKSEIFDDQFSVERPDGSNFTLKIRSTKLEDSAMYFCASSAGSDTQYFGPGTRLTVL.

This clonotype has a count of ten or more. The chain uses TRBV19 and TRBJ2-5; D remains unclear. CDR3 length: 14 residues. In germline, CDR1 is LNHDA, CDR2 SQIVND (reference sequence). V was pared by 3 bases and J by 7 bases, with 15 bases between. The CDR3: CASSMSGVGRTQYF. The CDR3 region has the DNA TGTGCCAGTAGTATGAGTGGGGTCGGACGGACCCAGTACTTC. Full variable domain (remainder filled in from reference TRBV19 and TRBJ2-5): DGGITQSPKYLFRKEGQNVTLSCEQNLNHDAMYWYRQDPGQGLRLIYYSQIVNDFQKGDIAEGYSVSREKKESFPLTVTSAQKNPTAFYLCASSMSGVGRTQYFGPGTRLLVL.

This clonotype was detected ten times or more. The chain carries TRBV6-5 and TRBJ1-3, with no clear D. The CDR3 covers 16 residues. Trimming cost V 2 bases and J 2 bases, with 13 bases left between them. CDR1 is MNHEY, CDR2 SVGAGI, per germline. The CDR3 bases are TGTGCCAGCAGTTACACCGCGGAGTTAGCTGGAAACACCATATATTTT. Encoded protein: CASSYTAELAGNTIYF.

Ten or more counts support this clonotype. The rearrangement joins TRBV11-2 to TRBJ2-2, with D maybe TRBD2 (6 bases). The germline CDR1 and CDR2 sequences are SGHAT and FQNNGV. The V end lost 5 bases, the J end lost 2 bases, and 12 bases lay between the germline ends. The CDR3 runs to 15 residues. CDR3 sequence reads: CASSRGTFNTGELFF. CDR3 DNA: TGTGCCAGCAGCCGGGGGACTTTCAACACCGGGGAGCTGTTTTTT.

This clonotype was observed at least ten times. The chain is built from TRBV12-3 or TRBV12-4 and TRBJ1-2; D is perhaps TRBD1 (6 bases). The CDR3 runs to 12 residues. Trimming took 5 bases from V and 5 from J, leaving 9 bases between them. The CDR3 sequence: CASSRDIYGYTF. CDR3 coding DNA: TGTGCCAGCAGTCGGGACATTTATGGCTACACCTTC.

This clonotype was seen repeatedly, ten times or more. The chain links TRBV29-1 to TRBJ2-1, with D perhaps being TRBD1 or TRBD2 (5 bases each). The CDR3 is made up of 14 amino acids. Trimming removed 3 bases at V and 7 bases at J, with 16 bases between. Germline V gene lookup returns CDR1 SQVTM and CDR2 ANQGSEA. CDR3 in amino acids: CSVDGTDFGNEQFF. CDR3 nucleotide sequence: TGCAGCGTTGATGGGACGGATTTCGGAAATGAGCAGTTCTTC.

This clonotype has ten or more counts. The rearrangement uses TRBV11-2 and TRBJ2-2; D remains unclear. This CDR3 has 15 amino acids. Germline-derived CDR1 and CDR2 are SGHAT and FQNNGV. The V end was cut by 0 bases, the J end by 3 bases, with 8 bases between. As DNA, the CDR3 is TGTGCCAGCAGCTTAGAGGGGTCGGACACCGGGGAGCTGTTTTTT. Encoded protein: CASSLEGSDTGELFF.

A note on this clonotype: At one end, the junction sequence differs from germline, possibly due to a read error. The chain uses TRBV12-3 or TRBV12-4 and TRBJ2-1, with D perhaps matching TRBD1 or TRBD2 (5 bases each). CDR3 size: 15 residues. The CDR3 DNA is TGTGTCAGCAGTCCTTGGGGGTTTGGGGCCAATGAGCAGTTCTTC. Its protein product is CVSSPWGFGANEQFF.

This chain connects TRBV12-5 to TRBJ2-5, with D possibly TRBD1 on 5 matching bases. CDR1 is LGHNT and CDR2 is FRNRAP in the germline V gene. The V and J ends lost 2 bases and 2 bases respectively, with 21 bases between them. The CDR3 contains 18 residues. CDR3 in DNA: TGTGCTAGTGGTTTGCTTGCCCAGGGAAACTACCTACAAGAGACCCAGTACTTC. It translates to CASGLLAQGNYLQETQYF.

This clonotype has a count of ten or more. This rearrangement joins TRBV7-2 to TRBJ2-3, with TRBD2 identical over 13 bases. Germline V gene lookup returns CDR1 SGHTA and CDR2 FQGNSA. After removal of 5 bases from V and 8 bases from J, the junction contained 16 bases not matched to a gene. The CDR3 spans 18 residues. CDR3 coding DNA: TGTGCCAGCAGCCCCCGACTAGCGGGAGGCCGCTTTGAAGCTACGCAGTATTTT. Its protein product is CASSPRLAGGRFEATQYF.

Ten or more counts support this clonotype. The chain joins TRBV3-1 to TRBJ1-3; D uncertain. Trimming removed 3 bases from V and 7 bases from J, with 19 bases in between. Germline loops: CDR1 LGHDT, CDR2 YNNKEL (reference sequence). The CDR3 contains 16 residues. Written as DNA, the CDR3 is TGTGCCAGCAGCCAGGCCCTATCTACGGGAGGGAACACCATATATTTT. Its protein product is CASSQALSTGGNTIYF.

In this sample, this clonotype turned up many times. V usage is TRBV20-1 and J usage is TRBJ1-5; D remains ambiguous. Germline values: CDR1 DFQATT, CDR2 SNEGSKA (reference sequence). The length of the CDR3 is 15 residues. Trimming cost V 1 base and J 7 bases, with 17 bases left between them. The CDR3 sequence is CSARGKRTTRQPQHF. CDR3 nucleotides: TGCAGTGCTAGAGGGAAGAGGACTACCAGGCAGCCCCAGCATTTT.

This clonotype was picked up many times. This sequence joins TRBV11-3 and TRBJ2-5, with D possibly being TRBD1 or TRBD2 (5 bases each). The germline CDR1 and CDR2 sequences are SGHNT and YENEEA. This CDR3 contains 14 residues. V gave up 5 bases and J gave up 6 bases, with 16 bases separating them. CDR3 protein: CASSPGPPGKTQYF. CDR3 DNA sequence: TGTGCCAGCAGCCCGGGACCTCCGGGGAAGACCCAGTACTTC.

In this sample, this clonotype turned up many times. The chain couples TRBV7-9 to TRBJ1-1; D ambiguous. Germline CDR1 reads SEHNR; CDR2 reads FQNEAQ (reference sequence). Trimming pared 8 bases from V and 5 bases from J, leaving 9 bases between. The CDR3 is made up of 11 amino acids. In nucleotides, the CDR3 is TGTGCCAGCGAGGGAAAAACTGAAGCTTTCTTT. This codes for CASEGKTEAFF.

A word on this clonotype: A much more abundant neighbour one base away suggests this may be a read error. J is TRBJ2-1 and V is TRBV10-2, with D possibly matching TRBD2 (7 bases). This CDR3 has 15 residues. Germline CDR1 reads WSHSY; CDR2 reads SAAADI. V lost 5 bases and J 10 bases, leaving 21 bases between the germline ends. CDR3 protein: CASSLRGTGGREQFF. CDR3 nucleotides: TGCGCCAGCAGTTTAAGGGGGACTGGCGGGAGAGAGCAGTTCTTC.

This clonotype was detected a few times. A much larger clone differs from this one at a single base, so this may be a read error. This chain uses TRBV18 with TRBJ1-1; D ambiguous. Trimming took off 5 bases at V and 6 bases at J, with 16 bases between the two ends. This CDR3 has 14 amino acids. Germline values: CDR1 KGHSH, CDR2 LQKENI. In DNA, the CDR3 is TGTGCCAGCTCAGCCCTAGAAGGGTCCGCTGAAGCTTTCTTT. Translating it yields CASSALEGSAEAFF.

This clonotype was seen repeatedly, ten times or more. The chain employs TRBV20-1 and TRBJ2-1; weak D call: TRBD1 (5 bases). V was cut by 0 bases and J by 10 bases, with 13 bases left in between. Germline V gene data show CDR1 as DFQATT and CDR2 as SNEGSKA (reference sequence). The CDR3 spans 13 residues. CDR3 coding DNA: TGCAGTGCTAGAGAAACCTGGGGCGGAGAGCAGTTCTTC. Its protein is CSARETWGGEQFF.

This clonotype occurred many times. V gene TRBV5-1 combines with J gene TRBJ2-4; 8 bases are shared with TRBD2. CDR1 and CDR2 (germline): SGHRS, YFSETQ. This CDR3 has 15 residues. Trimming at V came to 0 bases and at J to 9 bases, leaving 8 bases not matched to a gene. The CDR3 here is CASSLGPLGGGIQYF. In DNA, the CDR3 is TGCGCCAGCAGCTTGGGTCCCCTCGGGGGGGGCATTCAGTACTTC. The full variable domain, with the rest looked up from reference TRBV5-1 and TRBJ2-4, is KAGVTQTPRYLIKTRGQQVTLSCSPISGHRSVSWYQQTPGQGLQFLFEYFSETQRNKGNFPGRFSGRQFSNSRSEMNVSTLELGDSALYLCASSLGPLGGGIQYFGAGTRLSVL.

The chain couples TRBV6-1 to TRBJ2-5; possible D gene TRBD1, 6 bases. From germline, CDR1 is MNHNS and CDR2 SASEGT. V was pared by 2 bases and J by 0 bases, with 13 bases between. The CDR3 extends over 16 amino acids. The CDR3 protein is CASSEQQGQYQETQYF. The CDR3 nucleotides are TGTGCCAGCAGTGAACAACAGGGTCAGTACCAAGAGACCCAGTACTTC.

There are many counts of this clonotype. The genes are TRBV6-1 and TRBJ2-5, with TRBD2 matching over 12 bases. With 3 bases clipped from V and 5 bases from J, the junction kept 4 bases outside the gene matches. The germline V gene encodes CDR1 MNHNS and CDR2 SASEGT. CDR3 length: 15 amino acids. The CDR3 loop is CASSETSGRRETQYF. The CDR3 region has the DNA TGTGCCAGCAGTGAGACTAGCGGGAGAAGGGAGACCCAGTACTTC.

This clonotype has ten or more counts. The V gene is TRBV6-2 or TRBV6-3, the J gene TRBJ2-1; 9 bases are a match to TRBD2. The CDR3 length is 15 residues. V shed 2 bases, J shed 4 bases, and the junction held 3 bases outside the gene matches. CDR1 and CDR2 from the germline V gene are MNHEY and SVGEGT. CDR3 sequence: CASSYGLAIYNEQFF. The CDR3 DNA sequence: TGTGCCAGCAGTTACGGACTAGCGATATACAATGAGCAGTTCTTC.

The chain's CDR3 is CSVESAGETEAFF. CDR3 in DNA: TGCAGCGTTGAATCGGCAGGAGAGACTGAAGCTTTCTTT. V and J are TRBV29-1 and TRBJ1-1, with D unclear. Germline CDR1 and CDR2: SQVTM and ANQGSEA. Trimming took 2 bases from V and 5 from J, leaving 12 bases between them. The CDR3 runs to 13 residues.

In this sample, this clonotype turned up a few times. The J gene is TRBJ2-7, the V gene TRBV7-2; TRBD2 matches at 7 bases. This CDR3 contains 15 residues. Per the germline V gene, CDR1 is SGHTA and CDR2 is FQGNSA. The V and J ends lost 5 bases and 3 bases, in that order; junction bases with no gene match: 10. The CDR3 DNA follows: TGTGCCAGCAGCCCCGCCCCCTCTAGCGGCTACGAGCAGTACTTC. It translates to CASSPAPSSGYEQYF. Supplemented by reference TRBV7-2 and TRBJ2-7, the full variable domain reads GAGVSQSPSNKVTEKGKDVELRCDPISGHTALYWYRQSLGQGLEFLIYFQGNSAPDKSGLPSDRFSAERTGGSVSTLTIQRTQQEDSAVYLCASSPAPSSGYEQYFGPGTRLTVT.

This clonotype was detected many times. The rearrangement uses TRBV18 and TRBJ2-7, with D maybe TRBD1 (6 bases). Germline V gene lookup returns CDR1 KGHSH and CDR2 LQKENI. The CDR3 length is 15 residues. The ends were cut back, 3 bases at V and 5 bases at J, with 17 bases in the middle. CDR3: CASSPQPGAIHEQYF. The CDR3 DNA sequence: TGTGCCAGCTCACCCCAGCCAGGGGCGATACACGAGCAGTACTTC.

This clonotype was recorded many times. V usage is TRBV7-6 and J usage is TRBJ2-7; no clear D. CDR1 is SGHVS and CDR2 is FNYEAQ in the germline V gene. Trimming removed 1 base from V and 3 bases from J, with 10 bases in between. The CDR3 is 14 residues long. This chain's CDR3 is CASSLVDKGYEQYF. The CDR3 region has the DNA TGTGCCAGCAGCTTAGTTGACAAGGGCTACGAGCAGTACTTC.

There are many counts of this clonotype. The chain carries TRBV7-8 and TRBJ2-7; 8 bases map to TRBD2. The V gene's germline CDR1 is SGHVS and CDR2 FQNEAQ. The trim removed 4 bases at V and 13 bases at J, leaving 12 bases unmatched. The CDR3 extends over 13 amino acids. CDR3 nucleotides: TGTGCCAGCAGCTGGGATTCGAGCGGGAGAACATACTTC. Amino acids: CASSWDSSGRTYF.